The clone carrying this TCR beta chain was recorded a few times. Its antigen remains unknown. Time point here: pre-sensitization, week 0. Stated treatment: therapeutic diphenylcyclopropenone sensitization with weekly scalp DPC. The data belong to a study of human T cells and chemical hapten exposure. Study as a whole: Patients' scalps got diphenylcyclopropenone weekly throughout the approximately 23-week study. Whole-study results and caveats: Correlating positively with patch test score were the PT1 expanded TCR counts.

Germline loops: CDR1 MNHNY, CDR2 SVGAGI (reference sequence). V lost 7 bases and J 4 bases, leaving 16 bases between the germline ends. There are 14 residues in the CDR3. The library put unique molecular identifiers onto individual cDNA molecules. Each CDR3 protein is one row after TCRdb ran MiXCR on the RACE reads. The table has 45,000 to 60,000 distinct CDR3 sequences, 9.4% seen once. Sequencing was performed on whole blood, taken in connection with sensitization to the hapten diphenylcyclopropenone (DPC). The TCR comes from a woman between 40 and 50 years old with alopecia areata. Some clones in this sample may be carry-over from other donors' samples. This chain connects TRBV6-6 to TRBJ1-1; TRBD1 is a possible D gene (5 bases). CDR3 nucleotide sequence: TGTGCCAGCACCCTTACGGGGGAGGGCACTGAAGCTTTCTTT. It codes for CASTLTGEGTEAFF.